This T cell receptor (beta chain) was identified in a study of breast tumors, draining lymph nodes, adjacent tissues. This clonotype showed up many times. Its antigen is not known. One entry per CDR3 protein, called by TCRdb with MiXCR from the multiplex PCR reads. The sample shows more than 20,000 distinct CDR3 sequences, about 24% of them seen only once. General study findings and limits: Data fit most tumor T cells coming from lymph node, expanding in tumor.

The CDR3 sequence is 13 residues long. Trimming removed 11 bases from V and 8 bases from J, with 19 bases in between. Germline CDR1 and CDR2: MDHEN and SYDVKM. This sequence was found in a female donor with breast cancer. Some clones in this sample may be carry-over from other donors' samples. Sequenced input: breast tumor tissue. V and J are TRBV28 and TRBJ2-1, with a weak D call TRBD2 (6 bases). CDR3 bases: TGTGCCGGACGGACTACCTTGTTCGATGAGCAGTTCTTC. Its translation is CAGRTTLFDEQFF.